A single sample gave rise to the 14 T cell receptor beta chains below, sequenced in a study of T cell responses to AZD1222 COVID-19 vaccine. The protocol was immunoSEQ multiplex PCR, while the TCRdb copy is restricted to in-frame clones and leaves out a portion. The repertoire includes tens of thousands of clones, approximately 81% of them detected once, and 4.5% sits in the top ten. The source material was peripheral blood, sampled 28 days after the second AZD1222 dose. Receptors were obtained from an adult who received the AZD1222 COVID-19 vaccine.

Comments on this clone: Other DNA sequences in the same sample also yield this CDR3. The genes are TRBV19 and TRBJ1-5, with TRBD1 as a possible D gene (5 bases). This CDR3 region has 15 residues. The germline CDR1 and CDR2 sequences are LNHDA and SQIVND (reference sequence). V was trimmed by 1 base and J by 5 bases, leaving 12 bases between them. CDR3 loop: CASSIARRGDQPQHF. CDR3 DNA sequence: TGTGCCAGTAGTATAGCCCGGCGGGGGGATCAGCCCCAGCATTTT.

The genes are TRBV19 and TRBJ2-1, with TRBD2 matching 8 bases. CDR1 and CDR2 from the germline V gene are LNHDA and SQIVND (reference sequence). There are 15 residues in the CDR3. V dropped 1 base and J dropped 4; count of bases not matched to a gene: 3. This CDR3 reads CASSIGSGVYNEQFF. CDR3 nucleotides: TGTGCCAGTAGTATAGGTAGCGGGGTTTACAATGAGCAGTTCTTC.

The table lists this clone with a few counts. The chain joins TRBV27 to TRBJ1-1; 8 bases fit TRBD1. CDR1 is MNHEY and CDR2 is SMNVEV in the germline V gene (reference sequence). Unmatched junction bases numbered 8, after V lost 4 bases and J lost 10 bases. The CDR3 runs to 13 residues. CDR3 region: CASSWTGRGRAFF. CDR3 in DNA: TGTGCCAGCAGTTGGACAGGGAGAGGGCGAGCTTTCTTT.

This clone was counted only a few times. The chain has TRBV18 and TRBJ2-2, with D maybe TRBD1 (5 bases). CDR1 is KGHSH and CDR2 is LQKENI in the germline V gene. This CDR3 is built from 13 residues. The V and J ends lost 5 bases and 5 bases respectively, with 9 bases between them. The CDR3 DNA reads as TGTGCCAGCTCAACGGACATGACCGGGGAGCTGTTTTTT. This translates into CASSTDMTGELFF.

With regard to this clone: The junction shows a germline mismatch at one end, possibly a read error. The V gene is TRBV11-3, the J gene TRBJ1-2; TRBD1 matches 7 bases. Germline V gene sequence: CDR1 SGHNT, CDR2 YENEEA. This CDR3 contains 12 residues. The CDR3 reads CASSLEGTETTF. DNA of the CDR3: TGTGCCAGCAGCCTAGAGGGGACAGAAACTACCTTC.

A remark on this clone: Other nucleotide sequences from this sample produce the same CDR3. The rearrangement uses TRBV7-2 and TRBJ2-1, with TRBD1 identical over 7 bases. The ends lost 3 bases at V and 4 bases at J; junction bases unmatched: 6. Germline-derived CDR1 and CDR2 are SGHTA and FQGNSA. The CDR3 is 15 residues long. The DNA for the CDR3 is TGTGCCAGCAGCTTTGGACAGGTAGATTACAATGAGCAGTTCTTC. Protein sequence: CASSFGQVDYNEQFF.

This clone was observed a few times. The genes are TRBV3-1 (or the pseudogene TRBV3-2) and TRBJ2-1; D is perhaps TRBD1 (6 bases). Germline V gene lookup returns CDR1 LGHDT and CDR2 YNNKEL (reference sequence). V lost 6 bases and J lost 6, with 9 bases in between. This CDR3 has 12 amino acids. The CDR3 sequence: CASRTQGNEQFF. In nucleotides, the CDR3 is TGTGCCAGCAGAACACAGGGCAATGAGCAGTTCTTC.

This chain joins TRBV6-5 and TRBJ1-1; D not certain. Trimming removed 4 bases at V and 2 bases at J, with 8 bases between. The length of the CDR3 is 13 residues. Germline CDR1 reads MNHEY; CDR2 reads SVGAGI. The CDR3 nucleotides are TGTGCCAGCAGTTCCCCTTTTAACACTGAAGCTTTCTTT. Its translation is CASSSPFNTEAFF.

This clone was detected only once. The J gene is TRBJ2-6, the V gene TRBV7-2, with D hard to call. CDR1 and CDR2 from the germline V gene are SGHTA and FQGNSA. This CDR3 has 16 amino acids. Between the trimmed V and J ends, which lost 1 base and 0 bases, there was a span of 7 bases. The CDR3 loop is CASSLVSLSGANVLTF. CDR3 in DNA: TGTGCCAGCAGCTTAGTTAGCCTCTCTGGGGCCAACGTCCTGACTTTC.

J is TRBJ2-7 and V is TRBV28; the D call may be TRBD1 or TRBD2 (5 bases each). V shed 7 bases and J shed 3 bases, with 10 bases lying between them. From germline, CDR1 is MDHEN and CDR2 SYDVKM. The CDR3 length is 12 residues. As DNA, the CDR3 is TGTGCCAGCAATACAGGACTCTACGAGCAGTACTTC. Translation gives CASNTGLYEQYF.

The chain has TRBV9 and TRBJ2-3; 9 bases line up with TRBD2. CDR3 size: 16 residues. Germline V gives CDR1 SGDLS, CDR2 YYNGEE. V shed 3 bases, J shed 1 base, and the junction held 6 bases outside the gene matches. The DNA for the CDR3 is TGTGCCAGCAGCGGTAGGGCTAGCGGGGGCACAGATACGCAGTATTTT. It yields the protein CASSGRASGGTDTQYF.

This chain connects TRBV4-3 to TRBJ2-3; no reliable D call. Trimming cost V 1 base and J 6 bases, with 8 bases left between them. CDR3 length equals 13 residues. From germline, CDR1 is LGHNA and CDR2 YSLEER. CDR3 DNA: TGCGCCAGCAGCCAAGCCCAGTCGGATACGCAGTATTTT. This codes for CASSQAQSDTQYF.

The chain is built from TRBV7-2 and TRBJ2-3; 8 bases fit TRBD2. This CDR3 has 18 amino acids. The germline gives CDR1 SGHTA, CDR2 FQGNSA. J was trimmed by 1 base and V by 0 bases; bases with no gene match: 9. CDR3 region: CASSLASRGAFRTDTQYF. For the CDR3, the DNA is TGTGCCAGCAGCTTAGCCTCGCGGGGGGCTTTTCGCACAGATACGCAGTATTTT.

The sample holds a few counts of this clone. The chain combines TRBV5-1 with TRBJ2-3, with 7 bases aligning to TRBD2. Germline lookup yields CDR1 SGHRS and CDR2 YFSETQ. V shed 5 bases and J 0 bases; nucleotides not matched to a gene: 6. This CDR3 spans 15 amino acids. The DNA for the CDR3 is TGCGCCAGCAGATTCGAACTAGCGAGCACAGATACGCAGTATTTT. Residues: CASRFELASTDTQYF.